This is a list of T cell receptor beta chains from one sample in a study of regulatory T cells in long-lasting Graves disease. TCRdb analysed the multiplex PCR reads with MiXCR anew, one entry per CDR3 protein. Found here are roughly 380,000 distinct CDR3 sequences, 16% of them singletons; the top ten hold 30%. The same data also contributed to another study, on T cells in Graves' hyperthyroidism and ophthalmopathy.

The input for sequencing was peripheral blood mononuclear cells (PBMCs), taken at new diagnosis, from a patient treated with antithyroid drugs. These receptor sequences come from a man in his forties with Graves disease. CDR3s include the opening cysteine and the closing phenylalanine or tryptophan. The D gene is left open where the match is weak. Rows may omit the clone size; those that give it use once, few, many or a size class.

TRBV7-9,TRBD2,TRBJ2-3,many,21,CASSPLFRKSGLHGGTDTQYF,TGTGCCAGCAGCCCCCTTTTCCGCAAAAGTGGGCTCCACGGGGGGACAGATACGCAGTATTTT
TRBV6-2/TRBV6-3,.,TRBJ2-7,many,14,CASSYLGELNEQYF,TGTGCCAGCAGTTACCTGGGGGAGTTGAACGAGCAGTACTTC
TRBV28,.,TRBJ1-5,.,17,CASSLHLNAGEGQPQHF,TGTGCCAGCAGTTTACACCTTAATGCAGGGGAAGGACAGCCCCAGCATTTT
TRBV5-1,TRBD1,TRBJ1-6,.,15,CASSFGGGRNSPLHF,TGCGCCAGCAGCTTTGGAGGGGGCCGAAATTCACCCCTCCACTTT
TRBV12-3/TRBV12-4,.,TRBJ2-7,.,13,CASSLVWTGEQYF,TGTGCCAGCAGTTTAGTATGGACCGGGGAGCAGTACTTC
TRBV2,TRBD1,TRBJ1-6,few,14,CASILGQGKSPLHF,TGTGCCAGCATCCTCGGACAGGGGAAATCACCCCTCCACTTT
TRBV12-3/TRBV12-4,TRBD1,TRBJ2-6,.,17,CASSRPGQSSGANVLTF,TGTGCCAGCAGTCGCCCGGGACAGAGCTCTGGGGCCAACGTCCTGACTTTC
TRBV7-8,TRBD1,TRBJ1-2,.,15,CASSLYAGQGSPTTF,TGTGCCAGCAGCTTATACGCGGGACAGGGATCTCCTACGACCTTC
TRBV20-1,TRBD1,TRBJ1-5,many,14,CSARVRGPNQPQHF,TGCAGTGCTAGGGTCAGGGGGCCTAATCAGCCCCAGCATTTT
TRBV5-6,.,TRBJ1-5,many,15,CASTFGPGPNQPQHF,TGTGCCAGCACCTTCGGTCCTGGGCCTAATCAGCCCCAGCATTTT
TRBV7-9,TRBD1,TRBJ2-7,.,14,CASSPRDRVYEQYF,TGTGCCAGCAGTCCCCGGGACAGGGTCTACGAGCAGTACTTC
TRBV10-3,TRBD1,TRBJ1-1,many,13,CAIRQQGEAEAFF,TGTGCCATCAGACAACAGGGGGAGGCTGAAGCTTTCTTT
TRBV3-1,TRBD2,TRBJ2-3,many,17,CASSQDLGLADTDTQYF,TGTGCCAGCAGCCAAGATTTAGGACTAGCGGACACAGATACGCAGTATTTT
TRBV10-3,TRBD2,TRBJ2-3,few,15,CAISTLAGVADTQYF,TGTGCCATCAGTACACTAGCGGGGGTGGCAGATACGCAGTATTTT
TRBV7-9,.,TRBJ1-5,many,13,CASSFEGGQPQHF,TGTGCCAGCAGCTTTGAGGGCGGCCAGCCCCAGCATTTT
TRBV7-3,.,TRBJ2-7,many,13,CASSSGTGYEQYF,TGTGCCAGCAGCTCCGGGACGGGTTACGAGCAGTACTTC
TRBV29-1,.,TRBJ2-5,few,14,CSVEDPRGRETQYF,TGCAGCGTTGAAGATCCCCGGGGTCGGGAGACCCAGTACTTC
TRBV9,TRBD1,TRBJ2-7,many,15,CASSAFDRDSYEQYF,TGTGCCAGCAGCGCCTTTGACAGGGACTCCTACGAGCAGTACTTC
TRBV11-2,.,TRBJ2-3,many,15,CASSSGPGRTDTQYF,TGTGCCAGCAGCTCCGGCCCTGGACGGACAGATACGCAGTATTTT
TRBV12-3/TRBV12-4,.,TRBJ1-1,many,12,CASSSRTDEAFF,TGTGCCAGCAGTTCCCGCACCGATGAAGCTTTCTTT
TRBV5-4,.,TRBJ2-1,many,16,CASSLAGGLSYNEQFF,TGTGCCAGCAGCTTGGCGGGCGGGCTCTCCTACAATGAGCAGTTCTTC
TRBV20-1,.,TRBJ1-1,many,12,CSAMRGDTEAFF,TGCAGTGCCATGCGGGGGGACACTGAAGCTTTCTTT
TRBV7-6,.,TRBJ1-5,many,13,CASSPSPRQPQHF,TGTGCCAGCAGCCCCAGTCCCCGGCAGCCCCAGCATTTT
TRBV15,TRBD1,TRBJ2-1,few,14,CATSREQGVDEQFF,TGTGCCACCAGCAGAGAACAGGGGGTCGATGAGCAGTTCTTC
TRBV6-2/TRBV6-3,.,TRBJ1-2,.,12,CASSWTVYGYTF,TGTGCCAGCAGCTGGACAGTCTATGGCTACACCTTC
TRBV7-8,TRBD2,TRBJ2-1,many,15,CASSPPRRGGRGEFF,TGTGCCAGCAGCCCCCCGCGGCGGGGGGGCCGGGGGGAATTCTTC
TRBV30,.,TRBJ2-7,many,12,CAWINTVYEQYF,TGTGCCTGGATTAACACCGTCTACGAGCAGTACTTC
TRBV4-3,.,TRBJ2-1,.,13,CASSQDRRVGQFF,TGCGCCAGCAGCCAAGATCGCAGGGTAGGACAGTTCTTC
TRBV9,.,TRBJ2-3,many,13,CASSVGPWDTQYF,TGTGCCAGCAGCGTAGGACCCTGGGATACGCAGTATTTT
TRBV24-1,TRBD1,TRBJ1-5,many,16,CATSDGGTGANQPQHF,TGTGCCACCAGTGATGGGGGGACAGGGGCGAATCAGCCCCAGCATTTT
TRBV6-1,.,TRBJ2-3,.,15,CASSEGHLLLDTQYF,TGTGCCAGCAGTGAAGGACACCTCCTCTTGGATACGCAGTATTTT
TRBV11-2,.,TRBJ2-2,many,13,CASSLWVTGELFF,TGTGCCAGCAGTTTATGGGTCACCGGGGAGCTGTTTTTT
TRBV5-6,.,TRBJ2-7,many,14,CASRQEPRDTEQYF,TGTGCCAGCAGACAGGAACCCCGGGACACCGAGCAGTACTTC
TRBV7-9,.,TRBJ2-7,many,14,CASGRRGEGDEQYF,TGTGCCAGCGGAAGGAGGGGGGAGGGGGACGAGCAGTACTTC
TRBV6-2/TRBV6-3,TRBD2,TRBJ2-1,few,13,CASVLAGNNEQFF,TGTGCCAGCGTACTAGCGGGAAACAATGAGCAGTTCTTC
TRBV12-3/TRBV12-4,TRBD1,TRBJ1-1,.,12,CASTGGTGDAFF,TGTGCCAGCACCGGCGGGACAGGGGACGCTTTCTTT
TRBV20-1,.,TRBJ1-4,.,13,CRAGLNTNEKLFF,TGCAGGGCAGGGCTGAACACTAATGAAAAACTGTTTTTT
TRBV7-3,.,TRBJ2-5,.,13,CASSARQEETQYF,TGTGCCAGCAGCGCCCGACAGGAGGAGACCCAGTACTTC
TRBV27,TRBD2,TRBJ2-3,medium-sized,18,CASSSLTGTSGVRDTQYF,TGTGCCAGCAGTTCCCTAACCGGGACTAGCGGGGTTAGAGATACGCAGTATTTT
TRBV6-1,TRBD1,TRBJ2-7,many,14,CASSKTGFAYEQYF,TGTGCCAGCAGCAAGACAGGGTTCGCCTACGAGCAGTACTTC
TRBV6-2/TRBV6-3,.,TRBJ2-1,many,13,CATFPAERNEQFF,TGTGCCACCTTCCCGGCAGAGAGGAATGAGCAGTTCTTC
TRBV11-2,.,TRBJ2-7,.,17,CASSLDSPGLGTYEQYF,TGTGCCAGCAGCTTAGATAGTCCGGGACTCGGGACCTACGAGCAGTACTTC
TRBV30,TRBD2,TRBJ2-7,.,13,CAWSVGRGYEQYF,TGTGCCTGGAGTGTAGGGAGGGGTTACGAGCAGTACTTC
TRBV7-9,.,TRBJ1-5,few,13,CASKMEGNQPQHF,TGTGCCAGCAAAATGGAGGGTAATCAGCCCCAGCATTTT
TRBV7-3,TRBD2,TRBJ2-3,many,17,CASSLTWTSGAGDTQYF,TGTGCCAGCAGCTTAACCTGGACTAGCGGCGCCGGAGATACGCAGTATTTT
TRBV2,TRBD1,TRBJ1-2,.,13,CASSAPGGGGYTF,TGTGCCAGCAGTGCCCCAGGGGGAGGCGGCTACACCTTC
TRBV30,.,TRBJ2-3,many,13,CAWSVRLTDTQYF,TGTGCCTGGAGTGTACGACTGACAGATACGCAGTATTTT
TRBV2,.,TRBJ2-4,many,14,CASSVRFVVSIQYF,TGTGCCAGCAGTGTACGGTTCGTAGTGAGCATTCAGTACTTC
TRBV18,.,TRBJ1-3,many,16,CASSPRVESSGNTIYF,TGTGCCAGCTCACCTCGGGTAGAGAGCTCTGGAAACACCATATATTTT
TRBV7-9,.,TRBJ2-5,.,13,CASTPLRLETQYF,TGTGCCAGCACCCCGCTTAGGTTGGAGACCCAGTACTTC
TRBV6-2/TRBV6-3,TRBD2,TRBJ2-1,few,11,CASTNGGVTFF,TGTGCCAGCACCAATGGGGGGGTTACGTTCTTC
TRBV29-1,TRBD2,TRBJ2-3,few,15,CSVGRTSGGAQGQYF,TGCAGCGTTGGGCGGACTAGCGGGGGGGCCCAAGGGCAGTATTTT
TRBV19,TRBD1,TRBJ1-1,.,14,CASSIRGQDTEAFF,TGTGCCAGTAGTATCAGGGGGCAGGACACTGAAGCTTTCTTT
TRBV18,.,TRBJ2-3,few,12,CASSPPVDTQYF,TGTGCCAGCTCACCACCAGTGGATACGCAGTATTTT
TRBV11-3,.,TRBJ2-3,many,16,CASSSRTGGPGDTQYF,TGTGCCAGCAGCAGCCGAACTGGGGGTCCAGGAGATACGCAGTATTTT
TRBV5-1,.,TRBJ2-7,many,13,CASSLLPNYEQYF,TGCGCCAGCAGCTTGCTTCCCAACTACGAGCAGTACTTC
TRBV7-9,.,TRBJ2-7,.,14,CASSLAGTNYEQYF,TGTGCCAGCAGCTTAGCGGGCACGAACTACGAGCAGTACTTC
TRBV3-1,TRBD1,TRBJ1-4,many,18,CASSHRTGDFATNEKLFF,TGTGCCAGCAGCCACCGGACAGGGGACTTTGCAACTAATGAAAAACTGTTTTTT
TRBV3-1,.,TRBJ1-5,few,14,CASSLNHGVSPQHF,TGTGCCAGCTCCCTTAACCACGGGGTCAGCCCCCAGCATTTT
TRBV24-1,.,TRBJ2-7,few,16,CAASDSPGTGSYEQYF,TGTGCCGCCAGTGATTCCCCAGGGACGGGCTCCTACGAGCAGTACTTC